Listed here are 26 T cell receptor beta chains from one sample, sequenced in a study of blood T cell repertoires in COVID-19. Assay used: immunoSEQ multiplex PCR; TCRdb lists only in-frame clones, some missing. The sample shows approximately 250,000 clones, approximately 88% of them seen only once. Material for sequencing was PBMCs or T cells enriched from blood (not recorded which). These receptors originate from a woman in her 40s who had been exposed to COVID-19.

This chain joins TRBV4-1 and TRBJ1-2; the D gene is possibly TRBD1 (5 bases). The germline gives CDR1 MGHRA, CDR2 YSYEKL. Deletions cut 1 base from V and 2 bases from J, with 8 bases between. The CDR3 runs 14 residues. In DNA, the CDR3 is TGCGCCAGCAGCCAAGTCCAGGGCAACTATGGCTACACCTTC. This codes for CASSQVQGNYGYTF.

This clone was picked up a small number of times. The V call is TRBV7-2, the J call TRBJ1-2, with D hard to call. Germline assignment: CDR1 SGHTA and CDR2 FQGNSA. There are 14 residues in the CDR3. V shed 3 bases and J shed 7 bases, with 15 bases lying between them. CDR3 residues: CASSLREPGGGYTF. The CDR3 DNA reads TGTGCCAGCAGCTTGCGGGAGCCCGGAGGTGGCTACACCTTC.

Comments on this clone: At the DNA level, this CDR3 is encoded by other sequences in the same sample as well. The rearrangement joins TRBV5-6 to TRBJ1-2; no clear D gene. Looked up from germline, CDR1 is SGHDT and CDR2 is YYEEEE. The CDR3 contains 12 residues. Trimming took 0 bases from V and 6 from J, leaving 6 bases between them. CDR3 protein: CASSLGRDGYTF. Written as DNA, the CDR3 is TGTGCCAGCAGCTTGGGGAGGGATGGCTACACCTTC.

The chain has TRBV7-2 and TRBJ1-2; D uncertain. V lost 5 bases to trimming and J lost 8 bases, with 15 bases between them. Germline-derived CDR1 and CDR2 are SGHTA and FQGNSA. The CDR3 runs to 13 residues. The CDR3 loop reads CASSPLSTGGYTF. The CDR3 nucleotides read TGTGCCAGCAGCCCACTGAGCACGGGAGGCTACACCTTC.

The CDR3 reads CASSYLAGGRTDTQYF. The CDR3 DNA reads TGTGCCAGCAGCTACCTAGCGGGAGGACGCACAGATACGCAGTATTTT. This sequence joins TRBV7-9 and TRBJ2-3, with 11 positions matching TRBD2. CDR1 and CDR2 from the germline V gene are SEHNR and FQNEAQ (reference sequence). CDR3 size: 16 residues. V lost 4 bases, J lost 1 base, and 4 bases stayed unmatched.

The chain joins TRBV25-1 to TRBJ2-2; the D gene is possibly TRBD2 (6 bases). Germline CDR1 reads MGHDK; CDR2 reads SYGVNS. V shed 2 bases and J shed 6 bases, with 16 bases lying between them. The CDR3 runs 16 residues. The CDR3 here is CASSEKGREEPGELFF. The CDR3 region has the DNA TGTGCCAGCAGTGAAAAGGGCAGGGAGGAGCCCGGGGAGCTGTTTTTT.

The chain employs TRBV19 and TRBJ1-3, with 9 bases identical to TRBD1. J lost 1 base, V lost 5 bases, and 6 bases had no gene match. Germline V lookup: CDR1 LNHDA, CDR2 SQIVND (reference sequence). This CDR3 is built from 16 residues. The CDR3 sequence: CASSSRTGESGNTIYF. The CDR3 DNA sequence: TGTGCCAGTAGTTCACGGACAGGGGAATCTGGAAACACCATATATTTT.

The chain joins TRBV7-3 to TRBJ2-3; D is unresolved. Per germline, CDR1 SGHTA and CDR2 FQGTGA. The CDR3 covers 15 residues. V gave up 1 base and J gave up 3 bases, with 11 bases separating them. The CDR3 region is CASSLMGLPTDTQYF. Here the CDR3 DNA reads TGTGCCAGCAGCTTAATGGGCCTACCAACAGATACGCAGTATTTT.

The chain links TRBV28 to TRBJ1-3; D is perhaps TRBD1 (5 bases). The CDR3 is 14 amino acids. CDR1 MDHEN and CDR2 SYDVKM come from the germline V gene. The V end was cut by 6 bases, the J end by 0 bases, with 9 bases between. In nucleotides, the CDR3 is TGTGCCAGCAGCCTGACAGTCTCTGGAAACACCATATATTTT. This sequence encodes CASSLTVSGNTIYF.

The chain has TRBV27 and TRBJ2-1, with TRBD1 identical over 7 bases. V was pared by 7 bases and J by 0 bases, with 3 bases of the junction left unmatched. This CDR3 is 14 amino acids long. Per germline, CDR1 MNHEY and CDR2 SMNVEV (reference sequence). The CDR3 bases are TGTGCCAGCAACCGGGACAGCTCCTACAATGAGCAGTTCTTC. It is translated as CASNRDSSYNEQFF.

This sequence joins TRBV5-6 and TRBJ2-2; D is possibly TRBD1 (6 bases). Germline CDR1 reads SGHDT; CDR2 reads YYEEEE. The CDR3 loop spans 16 amino acids. The V gene lost 0 bases and the J gene lost 5 bases, with 14 bases spanning the gap. This chain's CDR3 is CASSLGLRGSTGELFF. CDR3 DNA: TGTGCCAGCAGCTTGGGACTCAGGGGAAGTACCGGGGAGCTGTTTTTT.

The V gene is TRBV6-5, the J gene TRBJ1-1, with D tentatively TRBD1 (6 bases). The CDR3 has 16 residues. Germline CDR1 is MNHEY and CDR2 is SVGAGI. V lost 2 bases to trimming and J lost 1 base, with 14 bases between them. The CDR3 spells CASSYVQGGKNTEAFF. DNA for the CDR3: TGTGCCAGCAGTTACGTACAGGGAGGGAAGAACACTGAAGCTTTCTTT.

The chain links TRBV5-4 to TRBJ2-1; possible D gene TRBD1, 5 bases. The germline CDR1 and CDR2 sequences are SGHNT and YYREEE (reference sequence). The CDR3 runs to 12 residues. The germline V and J ends were trimmed by 4 bases and 10 bases, with 12 bases remaining between them. The CDR3 DNA is TGTGCCAGCAGCCCCAGGGTCGGCGAGCAGTTCTTC. Its translation: CASSPRVGEQFF.

The chain carries TRBV19 and TRBJ1-5; D gene uncertain. Between the trimmed V and J ends, which lost 5 bases and 0 bases, there was a span of 11 bases. Looked up from germline, CDR1 is LNHDA and CDR2 is SQIVND (reference sequence). This CDR3 region has 15 residues. In DNA, the CDR3 is TGTGCCAGTAGTCTAGGCGTTTATAGCAATCAGCCCCAGCATTTT. Translated, it gives CASSLGVYSNQPQHF.

V and J are TRBV6-2 or TRBV6-3 and TRBJ1-5; perhaps TRBD1 as D (6 bases). The CDR3 is 17 residues long. Trimming cost V 1 base and J 3 bases, with 16 bases left between them. Looked up from germline, CDR1 is MNHEY and CDR2 is SVGEGT. DNA of the CDR3: TGTGCCAGCAGTTACTTGCGGGGGCAGCAGAACAATCAGCCCCAGCATTTT. Encoded protein: CASSYLRGQQNNQPQHF.

The CDR3 DNA follows: TGTGCCAGCAGTTTATCACGTGGGACAGGCCAAAAGGATACGCAGTATTTT. Translated, it gives CASSLSRGTGQKDTQYF. This sequence joins TRBV27 and TRBJ2-3, with TRBD1 matching 8 bases. Germline V gives CDR1 MNHEY, CDR2 SMNVEV (reference sequence). Trimming took 0 bases from V and 6 from J; bases not matched to a gene: 11. CDR3 length equals 17 residues.

This chain joins TRBV6-5 and TRBJ1-1, with no clear D. Germline CDR1 MNHEY, CDR2 SVGAGI. The CDR3 contains 14 residues. Trimming stripped 6 bases from V and 5 bases from J, with 16 bases between. CDR3 sequence reads: CASSLGPSGTEAFF. CDR3 sequence (DNA): TGTGCCAGCAGCTTAGGACCTTCGGGGACTGAAGCTTTCTTT.

J is TRBJ2-3 and V is TRBV19, with TRBD1 matching 9 bases. The CDR3 has 15 amino acids. V lost 5 bases and J lost 0; bases outside the gene matches: 3. CDR1 and CDR2 from the germline V gene are LNHDA and SQIVND (reference sequence). The CDR3 spells CASSRDRASTDTQYF. CDR3 coding DNA: TGTGCCAGTAGTCGGGACAGGGCTAGCACAGATACGCAGTATTTT.

The chain couples TRBV6-5 to TRBJ1-2; unclear D gene. There are 14 residues in the CDR3. Trimming shortened V by 0 bases and J by 6 bases, and 11 bases separated the two germline ends. Germline CDR1 is MNHEY and CDR2 is SVGAGI. CDR3 coding DNA: TGTGCCAGCAGTTACTCGGAGGGAGGGAATGGCTACACCTTC. It encodes CASSYSEGGNGYTF.

The J gene is TRBJ1-1, the V gene TRBV14; D call uncertain. In germline, CDR1 is SGHDN, CDR2 FVKESK. This CDR3 comprises 14 residues. The V and J ends lost 5 bases and 3 bases respectively, with 13 bases between them. CDR3 coding DNA: TGTGCCAGCAGCTCAAACCCGGGGTACACTGAAGCTTTCTTT. Its protein is CASSSNPGYTEAFF. Together with reference TRBV14 and TRBJ1-1, the CDR3 gives the full variable domain: EAGVTQFPSHSVIEKGQTVTLRCDPISGHDNLYWYRRVMGKEIKFLLHFVKESKQDESGMPNNRFLAERTGGTYSTLKVQPAELEDSGVYFCASSSNPGYTEAFFGQGTRLTVV.

This chain uses TRBV5-1 with TRBJ2-3; D gene uncertain. Per germline, CDR1 SGHRS and CDR2 YFSETQ. This CDR3 is 16 amino acids long. Between the trimmed V and J ends, which lost 4 bases and 0 bases, there was a span of 15 bases. Here the CDR3 DNA reads TGCGCCAGCAGCCCGAGAGGATTAACTAGCACAGATACGCAGTATTTT. Translation: CASSPRGLTSTDTQYF. The full variable domain, in which reference TRBV5-1 and TRBJ2-3 provide the parts outside the CDR3, is KAGVTQTPRYLIKTRGQQVTLSCSPISGHRSVSWYQQTPGQGLQFLFEYFSETQRNKGNFPGRFSGRQFSNSRSEMNVSTLELGDSALYLCASSPRGLTSTDTQYFGPGTRLTVL.

This chain connects TRBV27 to TRBJ1-3, with TRBD1 identical over 9 bases. Germline V lookup: CDR1 MNHEY, CDR2 SMNVEV (reference sequence). This CDR3 is 18 amino acids long. J gave up 3 bases and V 5 bases, and 14 bases lay outside the gene matches. The CDR3 sequence: CASSIYIGTGWDGNTIYF. As DNA, the CDR3 is TGTGCCAGCAGTATCTATATCGGGACAGGGTGGGATGGAAACACCATATATTTT.

Regarding this clone: The junction shows a germline mismatch at one end, possibly a read error. The rearrangement uses TRBV5-1 and TRBJ1-3; D perhaps matches TRBD1 (5 bases). The CDR3 spans 24 residues. CDR1 is SGHRS and CDR2 is YFSETQ in the germline V gene. In DNA form, the CDR3 reads TGTGCCAGCAGCTTCACTTCCCTCTATACCGCAGAAGGGGATACACATATCTCTGGAAACACCATATATTTT. Its protein product is CASSFTSLYTAEGDTHISGNTIYF.

The V call is TRBV28, the J call TRBJ2-7; D is perhaps TRBD1 (7 bases). The CDR3 covers 15 residues. Germline CDR1 MDHEN, CDR2 SYDVKM. V gave up 5 bases and J gave up 3 bases, with 17 bases separating them. This CDR3 reads CASSAGQRGVYEQYF. The CDR3 DNA reads TGTGCCAGCAGTGCGGGACAGAGAGGGGTCTACGAGCAGTACTTC.

The gene calls are TRBV30 and TRBJ1-6; 7 bases agree with TRBD1. V lost 2 bases, J lost 9 bases, and 4 bases stayed unmatched. Germline V gives CDR1 GTSNPN, CDR2 SVGIG (reference sequence). The length of the CDR3 is 13 residues. CDR3 protein: CAWSLEGASPLHF. The CDR3 region has the DNA TGTGCCTGGAGTCTCGAGGGGGCTTCACCCCTCCACTTT.

V is TRBV7-2 and J is TRBJ2-3, with 8 bases identical to TRBD2. CDR1 is SGHTA, CDR2 FQGNSA, per germline. With 5 bases clipped from V and 5 bases from J, the junction kept 9 bases outside the gene matches. The CDR3 sequence is 15 residues long. The CDR3 reads CASSLQSGRGDTQYF. DNA for the CDR3: TGTGCCAGCAGCCTACAGAGCGGGAGAGGAGATACGCAGTATTTT.